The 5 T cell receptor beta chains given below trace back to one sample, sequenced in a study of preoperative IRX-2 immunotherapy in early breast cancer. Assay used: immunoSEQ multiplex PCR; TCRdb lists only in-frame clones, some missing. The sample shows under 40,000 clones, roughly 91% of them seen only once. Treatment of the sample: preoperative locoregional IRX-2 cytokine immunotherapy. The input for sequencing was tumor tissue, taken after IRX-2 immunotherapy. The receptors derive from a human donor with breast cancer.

The CDR3 bases are TGTGCCAGCAGCCCGACGAGGACAGCCGGGGAGCTGTTTTTT. Its translation: CASSPTRTAGELFF. The chain combines TRBV11-3 with TRBJ2-2, with D perhaps TRBD1 (6 bases). The CDR3 sequence is 14 residues long. V lost 5 bases and J lost 6, with 13 bases in between. Germline assignment: CDR1 SGHNT and CDR2 YENEEA.

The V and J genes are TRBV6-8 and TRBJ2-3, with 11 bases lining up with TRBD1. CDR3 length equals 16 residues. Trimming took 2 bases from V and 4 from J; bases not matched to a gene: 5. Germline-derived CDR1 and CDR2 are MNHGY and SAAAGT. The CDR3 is CASSYPGQGGPDTQYF. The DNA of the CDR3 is TGTGCCAGCAGTTACCCGGGACAGGGGGGGCCAGATACGCAGTATTTT.

In nucleotides, the CDR3 is TGTGCCAGCAGTTCCCCCCGGGGAGCTAACTATGGCTACACCTTC. Encoded protein: CASSSPRGANYGYTF. The V and J genes are TRBV28 and TRBJ1-2; D remains ambiguous. The germline V gene has CDR1 MDHEN and CDR2 SYDVKM. The germline V and J ends were trimmed by 4 bases and 0 bases, with 12 bases remaining between them. There are 15 residues in the CDR3.

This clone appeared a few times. The CDR3 DNA sequence: TGTGCCAGCAGCTTGGCGTCCGGGGGCGCGTACACCGGGGAGCTGTTTTTT. This sequence encodes CASSLASGGAYTGELFF. The V gene is TRBV7-7, the J gene TRBJ2-2; D is perhaps TRBD1 or TRBD2 (6 bases each). Germline CDR1 reads SSHAT; CDR2 reads FNYEAQ (reference sequence). The CDR3 covers 17 residues. Trimming left V 3 bases short and J 3 bases short, with 17 bases between.

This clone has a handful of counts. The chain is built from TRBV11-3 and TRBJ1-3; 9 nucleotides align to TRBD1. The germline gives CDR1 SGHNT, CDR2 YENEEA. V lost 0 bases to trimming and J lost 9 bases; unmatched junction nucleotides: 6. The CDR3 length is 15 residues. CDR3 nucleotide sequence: TGTGCCAGCAGCTTAGATGGGACAGGGTCGCGCACCATATATTTT. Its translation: CASSLDGTGSRTIYF.